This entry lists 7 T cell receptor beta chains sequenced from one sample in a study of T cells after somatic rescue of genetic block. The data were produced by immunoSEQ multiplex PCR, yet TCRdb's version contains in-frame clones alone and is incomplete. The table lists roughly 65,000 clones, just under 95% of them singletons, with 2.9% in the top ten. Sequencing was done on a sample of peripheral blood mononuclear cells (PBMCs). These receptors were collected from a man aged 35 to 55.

This CDR3 reads CASSSALGVSYKGYTF. The CDR3 DNA sequence: TGTGCCAGCAGTTCGGCTCTGGGAGTCAGTTATAAGGGCTACACCTTC. The rearrangement uses TRBV28 and TRBJ1-2; D is uncertain. V dropped 4 bases and J dropped 8 bases, with 23 bases sitting between them. The CDR3 spans 16 residues. Germline loops: CDR1 MDHEN, CDR2 SYDVKM.

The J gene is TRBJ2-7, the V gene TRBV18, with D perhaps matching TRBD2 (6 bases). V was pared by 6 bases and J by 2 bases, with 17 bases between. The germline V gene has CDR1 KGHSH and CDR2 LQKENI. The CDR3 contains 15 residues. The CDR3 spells CASSPTAGFAYEQYF. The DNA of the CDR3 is TGTGCCAGCTCCCCGACCGCGGGATTCGCCTACGAGCAGTACTTC.

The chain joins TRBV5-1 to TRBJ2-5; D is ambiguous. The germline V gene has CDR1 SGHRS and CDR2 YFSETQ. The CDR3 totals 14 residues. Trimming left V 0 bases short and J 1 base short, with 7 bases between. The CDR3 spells CASSLGGPQETQYF. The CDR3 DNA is TGCGCCAGCAGCTTGGGCGGCCCCCAAGAGACCCAGTACTTC.

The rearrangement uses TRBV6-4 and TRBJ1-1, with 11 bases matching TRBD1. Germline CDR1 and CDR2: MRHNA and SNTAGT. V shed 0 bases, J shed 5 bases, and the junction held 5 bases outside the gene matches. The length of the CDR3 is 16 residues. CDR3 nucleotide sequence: TGTGCCAGCAGTGACTCGCCAGGACAGGGGGCGACTGAAGCTTTCTTT. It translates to CASSDSPGQGATEAFF.

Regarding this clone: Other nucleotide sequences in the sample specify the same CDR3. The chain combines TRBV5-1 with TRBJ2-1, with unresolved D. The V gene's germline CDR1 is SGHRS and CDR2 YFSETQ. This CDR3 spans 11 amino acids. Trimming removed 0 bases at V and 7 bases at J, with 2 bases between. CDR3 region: CASSLGNEQFF. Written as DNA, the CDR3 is TGCGCCAGCAGCTTGGGGAATGAGCAGTTCTTC.

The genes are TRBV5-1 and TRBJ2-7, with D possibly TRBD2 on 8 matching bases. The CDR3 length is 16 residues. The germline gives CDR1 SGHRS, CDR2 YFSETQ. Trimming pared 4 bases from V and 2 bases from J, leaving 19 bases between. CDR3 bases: TGCGCCAGCAGCCCAGGGGGAGCGGGAGTCCCCTACGAGCAGTACTTC. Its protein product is CASSPGGAGVPYEQYF. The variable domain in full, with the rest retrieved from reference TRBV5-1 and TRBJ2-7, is KAGVTQTPRYLIKTRGQQVTLSCSPISGHRSVSWYQQTPGQGLQFLFEYFSETQRNKGNFPGRFSGRQFSNSRSEMNVSTLELGDSALYLCASSPGGAGVPYEQYFGPGTRLTVT.

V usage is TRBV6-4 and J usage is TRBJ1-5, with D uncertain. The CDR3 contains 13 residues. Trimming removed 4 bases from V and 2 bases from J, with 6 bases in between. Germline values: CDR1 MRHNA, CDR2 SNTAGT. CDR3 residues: CASSAERNQPQHF. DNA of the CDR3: TGTGCCAGCAGTGCAGAGCGCAATCAGCCCCAGCATTTT.